These 18 T cell receptor beta chains originate from one sample sequenced in a study of blood T cells in healthy people across ages. The authors ran a second PCR of roughly 7 to 11 cycles using a sample-barcoded 5' primer and a J-beta primer mix. In TCRdb, the 5' RACE reads were re-called with MiXCR into one record per CDR3 protein. The table has roughly 410,000 distinct CDR3 sequences, roughly half seen once. The sequencing sample was made of blood. The receptors stem from a man in his sixties in good health.

This clonotype has a single count. It may be a read error: a sequence one base away is much more abundant. V gene TRBV7-2 combines with J gene TRBJ1-6; weak D call: TRBD1 (5 bases). CDR1 is SGHTA and CDR2 is FQGNSA in the germline V gene. Trimming took 5 bases from V and 13 from J, leaving 15 bases between them. The CDR3 covers 13 residues. The CDR3 protein is CASSVGAQSPLHF. For the CDR3, the DNA is TGTGCCAGCAGCGTAGGGGCTCAATCGCCCCTCCACTTT.

The gene calls are TRBV7-9 and TRBJ2-3; D unclear. Germline CDR1 is SEHNR and CDR2 is FQNEAQ (reference sequence). Trimming took 9 bases from V and 8 from J, leaving 9 bases between them. The CDR3 spans 10 residues. CDR3 loop: CASELGTQYF. CDR3 in DNA: TGTGCCAGTGAATTAGGTACGCAGTATTTT.

V and J are TRBV5-6 and TRBJ2-1, with 9 bases matching TRBD2. The germline V gene has CDR1 SGHDT and CDR2 YYEEEE. Losses at the gene ends were 0 bases for V and 4 bases for J; bases not matched to a gene: 5. The CDR3 extends over 16 amino acids. CDR3 DNA: TGTGCCAGCAGCTTGGATCGCGGGAGGGTTTACAATGAGCAGTTCTTC. Its protein product is CASSLDRGRVYNEQFF.

This chain joins TRBV12-3 or TRBV12-4 and TRBJ2-5; weak D call: TRBD2 (6 bases). The CDR3 contains 16 residues. V lost 6 bases and J lost 2, with 19 bases in between. In DNA, the CDR3 is TGTGCCAGCAGAGTTGGGGATTTGGGGGGACAAGAGACCCAGTACTTC. Residues: CASRVGDLGGQETQYF.

This clonotype was counted many times. V and J are TRBV13 and TRBJ1-2, with no clear D. V lost 6 bases and J lost 0, with 11 bases in between. Germline V lookup: CDR1 PRHDT, CDR2 FYEKMQ (reference sequence). CDR3 length: 14 residues. For the CDR3, the DNA is TGTGCCAGCAGTCTAGGTACCTCTAACTATGGCTACACCTTC. This translates into CASSLGTSNYGYTF. The variable domain in full, with the rest retrieved from reference TRBV13 and TRBJ1-2, is AAGVIQSPRHLIKEKRETATLKCYPIPRHDTVYWYQQGPGQDPQFLISFYEKMQSDKGSIPDRFSAQQFSDYHSELNMSSLELGDSALYFCASSLGTSNYGYTFGSGTRLTVV.

This clonotype was found many times. V and J are TRBV6-6 and TRBJ2-7; tentative D call: TRBD2 (5 bases). The CDR3 sequence is 14 residues long. V dropped 6 bases and J dropped 7 bases, with 19 bases sitting between them. The germline V gene encodes CDR1 MNHNY and CDR2 SVGAGI (reference sequence). The CDR3 region has the DNA TGTGCCAGCAGGCTTGGGCAGCGGCTACCAGAGCAGTACTTC. Its protein product is CASRLGQRLPEQYF.

This clonotype was seen only a few times. This sequence joins TRBV30 and TRBJ2-3; D ambiguous. The germline CDR1 and CDR2 sequences are GTSNPN and SVGIG (reference sequence). This CDR3 is built from 14 residues. V lost 4 bases, J lost 2 bases, and 13 bases lay in between. CDR3: CAWKASAFTDTQYF. DNA for the CDR3: TGTGCCTGGAAGGCAAGTGCCTTCACAGATACGCAGTATTTT.

About this clonotype: A junction end diverges from the germline sequence, so it may reflect a read error. The chain links TRBV10-3 to TRBJ2-1; maybe TRBD1 (6 bases). There are 13 residues in the CDR3. Germline CDR1 and CDR2: ENHRY and SYGVKD. CDR3 nucleotide sequence: TGTGCCAGCAGTTCCACAGGGCTCGCTGAGCAGTTCTTC. Translated, it gives CASSSTGLAEQFF.

The chain links TRBV12-3 or TRBV12-4 to TRBJ1-2; D may be TRBD1 (5 bases). This CDR3 region has 14 residues. V was trimmed by 7 bases and J by 4 bases, leaving 16 bases between them. The CDR3 region has the DNA TGTGCCAGCACCCTAGGAGGGACGGTCTATGGCTACACCTTC. It specifies CASTLGGTVYGYTF.

V and J are TRBV25-1 and TRBJ1-1; D remains ambiguous. Trimming took off 5 bases at V and 1 base at J, with 8 bases between the two ends. The CDR3 runs to 13 residues. Germline CDR1 is MGHDK and CDR2 is SYGVNS. The CDR3, as DNA: TGTGCCAGCAGTTGGTCCGGGAACACTGAAGCTTTCTTT. Translation gives CASSWSGNTEAFF.

About this clonotype itself: Relative to the germline gene, one junction end is altered; a read error may explain this. The CDR3 sequence is CASSLRTGPYEQYF. The CDR3 bases are TGTGCCAGCAGCCTCAGGACAGGTCCCTACGAGCAGTACTTC. The chain couples TRBV5-1 to TRBJ2-7; 7 bases match TRBD1. Germline V gene lookup returns CDR1 SGHRS and CDR2 YFSETQ. The CDR3 runs to 14 residues.

CDR3 sequence reads: CAIRGTGMGTDTQYF. CDR3 DNA sequence: TGTGCCATCAGGGGGACAGGTATGGGGACAGATACGCAGTATTTT. The chain has TRBV10-3 and TRBJ2-3; 8 bases agree with TRBD1. CDR1 is ENHRY, CDR2 SYGVKD, per germline. The CDR3 length is 15 residues. V lost 6 bases and J lost 3; bases outside the gene matches: 8.

Regarding this clonotype: A much larger clone lies one base from this, so it may be a read error. This chain links TRBV10-3 with TRBJ2-2; 8 bases line up with TRBD2. The length of the CDR3 is 15 residues. In germline, CDR1 is ENHRY, CDR2 SYGVKD. DNA for the CDR3: TGTGCCATCAGTAGCGCGGGGGGTCGGACCGGGAAGCTGTTTTTT. As protein: CAISSAGGRTGKLFF.

J is TRBJ2-1 and V is TRBV25-1; no reliable D call. The length of the CDR3 is 11 residues. In germline, CDR1 is MGHDK, CDR2 SYGVNS. Trimming stripped 10 bases from V and 6 bases from J, with 10 bases between. The CDR3 spells CATKVGNEQFF. In DNA, the CDR3 is TGTGCCACCAAAGTGGGCAATGAGCAGTTCTTC.

Of note for this clonotype: This may arise from a read error, as a much more abundant clone is one base away. This chain uses TRBV5-6 with TRBJ2-1, with D unclear. There are 17 residues in the CDR3. V dropped 4 bases and J dropped 2 bases, with 19 bases sitting between them. CDR1 is SGHDT, CDR2 YYEEEE, per germline. The DNA of the CDR3 is TGTGCCAGCAGCAGCTTTAGGGCCCCCAAAACCTACAATGAGCAGTTCTTC. It codes for CASSSFRAPKTYNEQFF.

The chain couples TRBV7-2 to TRBJ2-1; the D gene is possibly TRBD2 (6 bases). CDR1 SGHTA and CDR2 FQGNSA come from the germline V gene. The CDR3 length is 16 residues. The V end lost 1 base, the J end lost 4 bases, and 14 bases lay between the germline ends. As DNA, the CDR3 is TGTGCCAGCAGCTTAGTGGCCGGAGGGAGTTACAATGAGCAGTTCTTC. Translated: CASSLVAGGSYNEQFF.

J is TRBJ2-1 and V is TRBV6-2 or TRBV6-3; the match to TRBD2 covers 9 bases. Germline V lookup: CDR1 MNHEY, CDR2 SVGEGT. With 1 base clipped from V and 8 bases from J, the junction kept 6 bases outside the gene matches. This CDR3 has 15 amino acids. The CDR3 is CASSYFSGGRYEQFF. DNA of the CDR3: TGTGCCAGCAGTTACTTTAGCGGGGGCCGGTATGAGCAGTTCTTC.

This clonotype was counted a single time. The J gene is TRBJ2-1, the V gene TRBV6-4; 10 bases fit TRBD2. Germline assignment: CDR1 MRHNA and CDR2 SNTAGT. After removal of 5 bases from V and 8 bases from J, the junction contained 6 bases not matched to a gene. The CDR3 runs 14 residues. CDR3 nucleotide sequence: TGTGCCAGCAGTATGAGCGGGGGGGCCGATGAGCAGTTCTTC. This gives the protein CASSMSGGADEQFF.